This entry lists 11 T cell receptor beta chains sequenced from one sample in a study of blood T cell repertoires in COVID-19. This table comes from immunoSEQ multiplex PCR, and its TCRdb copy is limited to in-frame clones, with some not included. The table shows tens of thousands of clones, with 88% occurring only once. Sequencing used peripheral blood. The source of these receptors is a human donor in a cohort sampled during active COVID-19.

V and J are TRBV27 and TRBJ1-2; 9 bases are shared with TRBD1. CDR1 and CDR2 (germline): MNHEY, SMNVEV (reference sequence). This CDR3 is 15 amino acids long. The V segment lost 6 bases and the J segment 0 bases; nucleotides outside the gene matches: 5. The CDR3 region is CASRHTGGPNYGYTF. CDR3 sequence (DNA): TGTGCCAGCAGACACACAGGGGGCCCTAACTATGGCTACACCTTC.

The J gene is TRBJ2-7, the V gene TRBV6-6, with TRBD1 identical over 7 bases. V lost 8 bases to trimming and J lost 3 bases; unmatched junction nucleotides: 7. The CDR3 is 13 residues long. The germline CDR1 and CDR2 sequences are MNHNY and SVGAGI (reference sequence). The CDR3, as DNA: TGTGCCAGCGGCAAGGGACAGAACTACGAGCAGTACGTC. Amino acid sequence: CASGKGQNYEQYV.

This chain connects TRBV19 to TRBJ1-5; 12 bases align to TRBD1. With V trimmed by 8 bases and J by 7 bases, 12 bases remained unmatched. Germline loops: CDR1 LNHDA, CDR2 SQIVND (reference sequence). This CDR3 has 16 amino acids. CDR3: CASHGGQGAFGQPQHF. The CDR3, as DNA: TGTGCCAGTCACGGGGGACAGGGGGCGTTCGGCCAGCCCCAGCATTTT.

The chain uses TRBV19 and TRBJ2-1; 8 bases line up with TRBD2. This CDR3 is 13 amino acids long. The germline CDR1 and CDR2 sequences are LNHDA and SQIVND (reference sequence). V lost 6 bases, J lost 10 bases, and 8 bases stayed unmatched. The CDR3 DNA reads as TGTGCCAGTAGGACGGGACTAGTCAGCGAGCAGTTCTTC. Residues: CASRTGLVSEQFF.

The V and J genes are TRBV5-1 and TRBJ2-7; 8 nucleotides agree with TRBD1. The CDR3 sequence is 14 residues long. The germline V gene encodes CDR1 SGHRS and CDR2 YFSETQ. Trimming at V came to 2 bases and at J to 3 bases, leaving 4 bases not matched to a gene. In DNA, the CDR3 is TGCGCCAGCAGCTTTGGACAGGGACGCTACGAGCAGTACTTC. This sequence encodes CASSFGQGRYEQYF. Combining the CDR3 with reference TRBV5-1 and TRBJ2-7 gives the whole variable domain KAGVTQTPRYLIKTRGQQVTLSCSPISGHRSVSWYQQTPGQGLQFLFEYFSETQRNKGNFPGRFSGRQFSNSRSEMNVSTLELGDSALYLCASSFGQGRYEQYFGPGTRLTVT.

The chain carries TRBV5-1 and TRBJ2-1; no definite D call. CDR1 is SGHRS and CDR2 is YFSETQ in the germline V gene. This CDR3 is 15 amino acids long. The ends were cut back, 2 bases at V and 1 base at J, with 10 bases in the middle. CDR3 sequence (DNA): TGCGCCAGCAGCTTCTCGGCGGATTCCTACAATGAGCAGTTCTTC. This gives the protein CASSFSADSYNEQFF.

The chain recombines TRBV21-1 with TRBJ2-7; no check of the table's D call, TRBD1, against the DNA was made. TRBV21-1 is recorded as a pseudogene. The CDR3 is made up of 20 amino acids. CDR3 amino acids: CASSKEGDGIGDQPTYEQYF. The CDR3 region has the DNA TGTGCCAGCAGCAAAGAGGGGGATGGGATCGGGGACCAACCTACCTACGAGCAGTACTTC.

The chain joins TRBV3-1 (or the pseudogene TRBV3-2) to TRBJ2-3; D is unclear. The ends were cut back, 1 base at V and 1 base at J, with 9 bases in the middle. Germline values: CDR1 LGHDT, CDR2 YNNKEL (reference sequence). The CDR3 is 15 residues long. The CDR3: CASSQGLGGTDTQYF. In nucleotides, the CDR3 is TGTGCCAGCAGCCAAGGCCTGGGCGGCACAGATACGCAGTATTTT.

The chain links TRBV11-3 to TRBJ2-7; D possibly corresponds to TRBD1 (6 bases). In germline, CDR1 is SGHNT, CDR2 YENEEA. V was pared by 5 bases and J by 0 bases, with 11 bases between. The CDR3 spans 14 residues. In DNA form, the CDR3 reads TGTGCCAGCAGCATGGACAGCCTCTCCTACGAGCAGTACGTC. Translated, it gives CASSMDSLSYEQYV.

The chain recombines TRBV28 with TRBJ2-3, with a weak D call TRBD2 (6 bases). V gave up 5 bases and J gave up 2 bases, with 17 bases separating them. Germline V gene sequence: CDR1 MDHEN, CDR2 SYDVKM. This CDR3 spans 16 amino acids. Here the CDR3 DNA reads TGTGCCAGCAGTCCCTGGGGGGAAACGTCCACAGATACGCAGTATTTT. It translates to CASSPWGETSTDTQYF.

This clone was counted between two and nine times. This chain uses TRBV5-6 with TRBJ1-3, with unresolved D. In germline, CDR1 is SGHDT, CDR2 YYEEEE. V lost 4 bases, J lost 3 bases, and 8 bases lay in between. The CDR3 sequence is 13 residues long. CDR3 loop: CASSTAVGNTIYF. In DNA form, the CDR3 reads TGTGCCAGCAGCACTGCCGTTGGAAACACCATATATTTT. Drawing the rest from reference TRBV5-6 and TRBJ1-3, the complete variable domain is DAGVTQSPTHLIKTRGQQVTLRCSPKSGHDTVSWYQQALGQGPQFIFQYYEEEERQRGNFPDRFSGHQFPNYSSELNVNALLLGDSALYLCASSTAVGNTIYFGEGSWLTVV.